The 21 T cell receptor beta chains given below trace back to one sample, sequenced in a study of response to subunit inactivated influenza vaccine. TCRdb called the RT-PCR reads again in MiXCR, with one record for every CDR3 protein. The data contain 300,000 to 350,000 distinct CDR3 sequences, about a fifth of them seen just once; the ten biggest clones take up about 10%. The sequencing used PBMCs from blood, collected less than 22 months after vaccination. These receptors all stem from a man between 50 and 69 years old who received an inactivated influenza vaccine.

The chain joins TRBV27 to TRBJ1-6, with a possible D match to TRBD1 (5 bases). Per the germline V gene, CDR1 is MNHEY and CDR2 is SMNVEV (reference sequence). The CDR3 covers 15 residues. V shed 1 base and J shed 7 bases, with 11 bases lying between them. In DNA form, the CDR3 reads TGTGCCAGCAGTTTATGGTCCGGGGGGAATTCACCCCTCCACTTT. This translates into CASSLWSGGNSPLHF.

J is TRBJ2-7 and V is TRBV12-3 or TRBV12-4, with D tentatively TRBD2 (5 bases). Trimming removed 3 bases at V and 2 bases at J, with 8 bases between. The CDR3 is 13 amino acids. CDR3 region: CASSFEGPYEQYF. CDR3 coding DNA: TGTGCCAGCAGTTTTGAGGGCCCCTACGAGCAGTACTTC.

This chain links TRBV7-2 with TRBJ2-7, with TRBD2 matching over 8 bases. Germline V gene data show CDR1 as SGHTA and CDR2 as FQGNSA. V lost 5 bases to trimming and J lost 5 bases; unmatched junction nucleotides: 11. The CDR3 extends over 15 amino acids. CDR3 sequence: CASSPRAGDHNEQYF. CDR3 in DNA: TGTGCCAGCAGCCCAAGAGCGGGAGATCACAACGAGCAGTACTTC.

The CDR3 reads CASSLPTSRNSYEQYF. The CDR3 DNA follows: TGTGCCAGCAGCCTTCCGACTAGCCGAAATTCCTACGAGCAGTACTTC. This sequence joins TRBV6-2 or TRBV6-3 and TRBJ2-7, with 7 bases identical to TRBD2. V shed 6 bases and J 1 base; nucleotides not matched to a gene: 12. From germline, CDR1 is MNHEY and CDR2 SVGEGT. The CDR3 contains 16 residues.

This clonotype was seen only once. The chain uses TRBV7-9 and TRBJ2-1; 9 bases map to TRBD1. This CDR3 has 15 amino acids. V lost 5 bases, J lost 5 bases, and 7 bases stayed unmatched. In germline, CDR1 is SEHNR, CDR2 FQNEAQ (reference sequence). CDR3 protein: CASSPTGTGNNEQFF. The DNA for the CDR3 is TGTGCCAGCAGCCCAACCGGGACAGGGAACAATGAGCAGTTCTTC.

This chain links TRBV29-1 with TRBJ1-1, with D perhaps TRBD1 (6 bases). Trimming removed 8 bases from V and 5 bases from J, with 15 bases in between. CDR3 length: 12 residues. Germline assignment: CDR1 SQVTM and CDR2 ANQGSEA. CDR3 amino acids: CSSSTGTTEAFF. The DNA of the CDR3 is TGCAGCTCCTCCACCGGGACAACTGAAGCTTTCTTT.

The gene calls are TRBV6-2 or TRBV6-3 and TRBJ1-5; 8 bases agree with TRBD1. Germline-derived CDR1 and CDR2 are MNHEY and SVGEGT. V lost 6 bases, J lost 5 bases, and 9 bases stayed unmatched. This CDR3 spans 15 amino acids. CDR3 loop: CASRGQGAWDQPQHF. The CDR3 bases are TGTGCCAGCAGAGGCCAGGGGGCGTGGGATCAGCCCCAGCATTTT.

This sequence joins TRBV4-1 and TRBJ1-4; tentative D call: TRBD1 (6 bases). V gave up 1 base and J gave up 6 bases, with 15 bases separating them. The V gene's germline CDR1 is MGHRA and CDR2 YSYEKL. The CDR3 is 16 residues long. The CDR3 sequence is CASSQVLQGGDEKLFF. Written as DNA, the CDR3 is TGCGCCAGCAGCCAAGTTCTACAGGGAGGAGATGAAAAACTGTTTTTT.

This clonotype was recorded a few times. The chain combines TRBV11-2 with TRBJ1-6; D perhaps matches TRBD1 (5 bases). This CDR3 spans 14 amino acids. Per the germline V gene, CDR1 is SGHAT and CDR2 is FQNNGV. The ends were cut back, 6 bases at V and 7 bases at J, with 13 bases in the middle. CDR3: CASRGDGRNSPLHF. The CDR3 DNA follows: TGTGCCAGCAGAGGGGACGGTAGAAATTCACCCCTCCACTTT.

This clonotype was observed at least ten times. The chain uses TRBV25-1 and TRBJ2-4; TRBD2 is a possible D gene (6 bases). Between the trimmed V and J ends, which lost 2 bases and 0 bases, there was a span of 8 bases. Per the germline V gene, CDR1 is MGHDK and CDR2 is SYGVNS. This CDR3 comprises 15 residues. The CDR3 DNA reads TGTGCCAGCAGTGAAGGCGGGACAGCCAAAAACATTCAGTACTTC. Residues: CASSEGGTAKNIQYF.

CDR3 in amino acids: CASSTRIRRYTGELFF. DNA for the CDR3: TGTGCCAGTAGTACCCGCATCAGGCGGTACACCGGGGAGCTGTTTTTT. The chain couples TRBV19 to TRBJ2-2; D remains ambiguous. This CDR3 spans 16 amino acids. V gave up 4 bases and J gave up 3 bases, with 15 bases separating them. Germline assignment: CDR1 LNHDA and CDR2 SQIVND (reference sequence).

The CDR3 loop is CSARGRTGTRQYF. In DNA form, the CDR3 reads TGCAGTGCTAGGGGGAGAACGGGCACCCGACAGTACTTC. The rearrangement links TRBV20-1 to TRBJ2-4, with a possible D match to TRBD2 (5 bases). CDR3 length: 13 residues. Germline assignment: CDR1 DFQATT and CDR2 SNEGSKA (reference sequence). Trimming stripped 3 bases from V and 13 bases from J, with 19 bases between.

This clonotype was detected only a few times. This chain connects TRBV7-9 to TRBJ2-3; TRBD2 aligns across 8 bases. CDR3 length: 16 residues. After removal of 5 bases from V and 4 bases from J, the junction contained 11 bases not matched to a gene. Germline V gene data show CDR1 as SEHNR and CDR2 as FQNEAQ (reference sequence). CDR3 DNA sequence: TGTGCCAGCAGCACCCTCAGCGGGGGCTCCCCAGATACGCAGTATTTT. It encodes CASSTLSGGSPDTQYF.

V is TRBV29-1 and J is TRBJ2-7; D not certain. The V gene lost 6 bases and the J gene lost 5 bases, with 20 bases spanning the gap. Germline lookup yields CDR1 SQVTM and CDR2 ANQGSEA. The CDR3 has 14 residues. The chain's CDR3 is CSVATHGPRDEQYF. Here the CDR3 DNA reads TGCAGCGTCGCCACGCACGGACCAAGGGACGAGCAGTACTTC.

The rearrangement joins TRBV7-9 to TRBJ1-3, with D possibly matching TRBD1 (5 bases). There are 16 residues in the CDR3. CDR1 and CDR2 (germline): SEHNR, FQNEAQ (reference sequence). With 1 base removed from V and 8 bases from J, the gap between germline ends came to 18 bases. In nucleotides, the CDR3 is TGTGCCAGCAGCTTAGACGCGCGGCGGGGGAGGGACACCATATATTTT. This translates into CASSLDARRGRDTIYF.

This clonotype was seen repeatedly, ten times or more. The chain recombines TRBV4-1 with TRBJ1-5; 9 bases are shared with TRBD1. The junction had 7 bases not matched to a gene; V was cut back by 0 bases and J by 4 bases. This CDR3 contains 17 residues. Germline CDR1 and CDR2: MGHRA and YSYEKL. CDR3: CASSQDDSTGGNQPQHF. CDR3 coding DNA: TGCGCCAGCAGCCAAGATGATTCGACAGGGGGGAATCAGCCCCAGCATTTT.

The chain uses TRBV9 and TRBJ2-2; 7 bases match TRBD1. J gave up 6 bases and V 6 bases, and 5 bases lay outside the gene matches. From germline, CDR1 is SGDLS and CDR2 YYNGEE. The CDR3 contains 13 residues. DNA for the CDR3: TGTGCCAGCACCATAGGGGGCCCCGGGGAGCTGTTTTTT. Translation: CASTIGGPGELFF.

This clonotype has a handful of counts. The V and J genes are TRBV14 and TRBJ1-1; a weak D match, TRBD1 (6 bases). CDR3 length: 15 residues. Germline CDR1 is SGHDN and CDR2 is FVKESK. V gave up 5 bases and J gave up 4 bases, with 17 bases separating them. Here the CDR3 reads CASSYRGRGSTEAFF. In nucleotides, the CDR3 is TGTGCCAGCAGCTACCGAGGGAGGGGGAGCACTGAAGCTTTCTTT.

There are many counts of this clonotype. Here the CDR3 DNA reads TGTGCCAGCAGCCCCGGCAATGAGCAGTTCTTC. Protein sequence: CASSPGNEQFF. The rearrangement joins TRBV2 to TRBJ2-1; D is uncertain. The ends were cut back, 6 bases at V and 6 bases at J, with 6 bases in the middle. The length of the CDR3 is 11 residues. Germline V gives CDR1 SNHLY, CDR2 FYNNEI.

In its sample, this clonotype was seen a few times. The chain employs TRBV19 and TRBJ2-1, with 8 bases aligning to TRBD1. From germline, CDR1 is LNHDA and CDR2 SQIVND (reference sequence). The CDR3 spans 16 residues. V shed 2 bases and J 5 bases; nucleotides not matched to a gene: 8. CDR3 residues: CASSISTGGFHNEQFF. For the CDR3, the DNA is TGTGCCAGTAGTATAAGTACAGGGGGGTTTCACAATGAGCAGTTCTTC.

The rearrangement joins TRBV30 to TRBJ1-2; D perhaps matches TRBD1 (6 bases). The CDR3 length is 14 residues. Germline V lookup: CDR1 GTSNPN, CDR2 SVGIG (reference sequence). The V gene lost 5 bases and the J gene lost 5 bases, with 18 bases spanning the gap. CDR3 sequence reads: CAWGGQGSLYGYTF. The CDR3 nucleotides are TGTGCCTGGGGGGGCCAGGGGAGTTTGTATGGCTACACCTTC.